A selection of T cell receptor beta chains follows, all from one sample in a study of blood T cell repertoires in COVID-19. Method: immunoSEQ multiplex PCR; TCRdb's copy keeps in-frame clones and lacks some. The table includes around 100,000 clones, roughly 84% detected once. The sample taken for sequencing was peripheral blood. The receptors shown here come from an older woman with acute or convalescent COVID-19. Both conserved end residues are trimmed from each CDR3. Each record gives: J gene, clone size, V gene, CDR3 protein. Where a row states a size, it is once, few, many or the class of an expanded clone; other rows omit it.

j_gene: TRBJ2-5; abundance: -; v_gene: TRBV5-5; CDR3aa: ASSGSGSGGIRTQY
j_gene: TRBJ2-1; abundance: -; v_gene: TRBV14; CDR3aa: ASSQERTGGEQF
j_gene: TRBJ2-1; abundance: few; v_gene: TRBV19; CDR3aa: ASRRESSYNEQF
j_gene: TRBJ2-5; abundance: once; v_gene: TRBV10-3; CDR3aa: AIRDSQQETQY
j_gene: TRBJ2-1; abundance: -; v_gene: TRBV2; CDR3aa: ASSGGPGGGLVLRQF
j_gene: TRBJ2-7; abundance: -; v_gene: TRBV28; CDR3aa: ASTLTSGRWGEQY
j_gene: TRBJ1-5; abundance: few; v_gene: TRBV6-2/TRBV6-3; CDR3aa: ASSYENNQPQH
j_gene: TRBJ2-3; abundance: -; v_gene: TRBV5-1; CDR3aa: ASSLKREGPDTQY
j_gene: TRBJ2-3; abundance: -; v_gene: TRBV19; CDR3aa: ASSFRLDTQY
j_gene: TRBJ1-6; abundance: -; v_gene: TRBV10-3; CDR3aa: AISESMGGENSPLH
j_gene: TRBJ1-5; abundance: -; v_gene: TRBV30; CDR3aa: AWSVKSGSWPQH
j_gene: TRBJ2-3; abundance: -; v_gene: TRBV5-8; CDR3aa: ASSPRTGTGDTQY
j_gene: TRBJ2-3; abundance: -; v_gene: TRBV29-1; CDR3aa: SGRQGLGTDTQY
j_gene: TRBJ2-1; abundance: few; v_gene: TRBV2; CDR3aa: ASRVTSGGKNEQF
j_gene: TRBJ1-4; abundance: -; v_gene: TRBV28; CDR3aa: ASSLYATNEKLF
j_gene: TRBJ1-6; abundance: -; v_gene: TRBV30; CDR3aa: AWSPDSAGENSPLH
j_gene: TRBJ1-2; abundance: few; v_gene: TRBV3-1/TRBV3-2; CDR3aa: ASSQDIGYT
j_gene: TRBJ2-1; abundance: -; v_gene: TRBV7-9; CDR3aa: ASSLGGTGYNEQF
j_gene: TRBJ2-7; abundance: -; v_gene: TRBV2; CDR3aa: ASSTQGYEQY
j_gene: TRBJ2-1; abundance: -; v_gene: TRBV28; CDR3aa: ASRFQGLGNEQF
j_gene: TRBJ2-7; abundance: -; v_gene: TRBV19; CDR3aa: ASSSSSYEQY
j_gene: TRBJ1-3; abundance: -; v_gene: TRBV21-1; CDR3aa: ASIPGGTVRSGNTIY
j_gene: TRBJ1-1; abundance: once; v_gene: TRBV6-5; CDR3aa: ASRSSGGYGEAF
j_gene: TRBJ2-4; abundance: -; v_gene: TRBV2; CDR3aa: ASSEEASGGALAKNIQY
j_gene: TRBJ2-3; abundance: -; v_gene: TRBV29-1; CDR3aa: SVDWQGSDTQY
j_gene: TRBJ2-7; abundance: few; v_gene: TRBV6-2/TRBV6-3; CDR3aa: ASTYSQTSREQY
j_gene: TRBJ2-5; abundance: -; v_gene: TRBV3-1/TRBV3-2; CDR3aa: ASSQGTAEWETQY
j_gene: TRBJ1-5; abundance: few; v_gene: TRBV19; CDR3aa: ASSRDKNQPQH
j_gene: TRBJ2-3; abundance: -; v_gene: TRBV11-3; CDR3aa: ASSLSSGGLNTQY
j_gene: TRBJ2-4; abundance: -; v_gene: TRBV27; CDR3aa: ASSLSGAVAKNIQY
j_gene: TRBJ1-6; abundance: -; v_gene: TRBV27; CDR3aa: ASSPKQGNYNSPLH
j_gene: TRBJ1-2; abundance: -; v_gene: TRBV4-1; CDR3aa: ASSQDRDPLVDGYT
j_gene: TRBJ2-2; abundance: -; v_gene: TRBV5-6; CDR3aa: ASSLGLAGGSGELF
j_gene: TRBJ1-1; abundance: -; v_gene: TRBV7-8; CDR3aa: ASSPTRGAAF
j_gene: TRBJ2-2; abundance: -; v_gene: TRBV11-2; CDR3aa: ASSLDRGLGELF
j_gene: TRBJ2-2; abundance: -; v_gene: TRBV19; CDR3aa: ASSVPSGGAAGELF
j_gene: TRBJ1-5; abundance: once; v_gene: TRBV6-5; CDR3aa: ASNPDRVSNQPQH